This T cell receptor (beta chain) was sequenced for a study of blood T cell repertoires in COVID-19. The protocol was immunoSEQ multiplex PCR, while the TCRdb copy is restricted to in-frame clones and leaves out a portion. The table has fewer than 350,000 clones, around 90% seen once; the top ten hold roughly 1.5%. The sequence was obtained from a young woman with acute COVID-19. The sequenced sample consisted of PBMCs or T cells enriched from blood (not recorded which).

CDR3 in DNA: TGTGCCTGGAGTGTAAAGCGGGAGATCTACGAGCAGTACTTC. It is translated as CAWSVKREIYEQYF. This chain uses TRBV30 with TRBJ2-7, with 8 bases lining up with TRBD2. Unmatched junction bases numbered 4, after V lost 0 bases and J lost 3 bases. Per the germline V gene, CDR1 is GTSNPN and CDR2 is SVGIG (reference sequence). This CDR3 contains 14 residues.